This T cell receptor (beta chain) came from a study of T cells in tuberculosis. Overall study: Samples predate treatment or fall within its first 7 days. Notes on the study in general: Active tuberculosis alpha repertoires lay closer to GMM-specific TCRs than controls'.

The CDR3 sequence is 14 residues long. Trimming removed 6 bases from V and 4 bases from J; junction bases left unmatched: 6. Germline CDR1 is KGHSH and CDR2 is LQKENI. As regards this clone: Its specificity is not known.

Noted time point: new active TB diagnosis, blood taken before or within 7 days of starting treatment. Each donor contributed 85,000 to 100,000 T cells on average, unsorted. Profiled with immunoSEQ multiplex PCR; TCRdb holds only in-frame clones, not every one. Among under 35,000 clones listed, roughly 94% were seen once. This TCR derives from an adult with tuberculosis. Some clones in this sample may be carry-over from other donors' samples. The chain joins TRBV18 to TRBJ2-1; TRBD2 agrees at 7 bases. Sequenced material: PBMCs, taken at tuberculosis diagnosis. In nucleotides, the CDR3 is TGTGCCAGCTCGAGCGGGGCCCAGTACAATGAGCAGTTCTTC. It yields the protein CASSSGAQYNEQFF.